Presented here are 2 T cell receptor beta chains from one specimen sequenced in a study of response to subunit inactivated influenza vaccine. TCRdb re-derived calls from the RT-PCR reads in MiXCR, one entry per CDR3 protein. The sample holds some 850,000 distinct CDR3 sequences, less than 20% seen once. Specimen: PBMCs from blood, collected roughly 5 days after vaccination. The receptors derive from a man aged 45-60 years who received an inactivated influenza vaccine.

V is TRBV20-1 and J is TRBJ2-1; D remains ambiguous. CDR1 is DFQATT and CDR2 is SNEGSKA in the germline V gene (reference sequence). The germline V and J ends were trimmed by 2 bases and 0 bases, with 14 bases remaining between them. The CDR3 spans 16 residues. The DNA of the CDR3 is TGCAGTGCTAGAAATAAGTGGAAAAGCTCCTACAATGAGCAGTTCTTC. This gives the protein CSARNKWKSSYNEQFF.

This clonotype has just a few counts. The chain uses TRBV4-3 and TRBJ1-2; D perhaps matches TRBD1 (6 bases). This CDR3 is built from 16 residues. V lost 0 bases, J lost 4 bases, and 15 bases lay in between. Germline V lookup: CDR1 LGHNA, CDR2 YSLEER. The CDR3 loop is CASSQDRGEGAYGYTF. The CDR3 DNA reads as TGCGCCAGCAGCCAAGATAGGGGGGAGGGCGCCTATGGCTACACCTTC.